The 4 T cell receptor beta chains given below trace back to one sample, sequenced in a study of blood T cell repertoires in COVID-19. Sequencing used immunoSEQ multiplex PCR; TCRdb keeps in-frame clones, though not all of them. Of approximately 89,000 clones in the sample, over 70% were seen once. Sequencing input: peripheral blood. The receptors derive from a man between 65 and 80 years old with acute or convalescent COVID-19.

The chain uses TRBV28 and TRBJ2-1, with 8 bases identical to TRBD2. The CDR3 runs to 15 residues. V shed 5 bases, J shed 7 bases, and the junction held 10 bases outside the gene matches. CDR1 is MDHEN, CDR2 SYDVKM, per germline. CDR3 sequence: CASSTLAGWGNEQFF. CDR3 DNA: TGTGCCAGCAGTACGCTAGCGGGCTGGGGGAATGAGCAGTTCTTC.

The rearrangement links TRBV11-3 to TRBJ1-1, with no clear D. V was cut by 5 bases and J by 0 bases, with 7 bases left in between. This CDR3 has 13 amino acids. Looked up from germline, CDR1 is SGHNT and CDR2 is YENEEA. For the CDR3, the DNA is TGTGCCAGCAGCCGGGGAATGAACACTGAAGCTTTCTTT. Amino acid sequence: CASSRGMNTEAFF.

This chain's CDR3 is CASSQRPGQGTYEQYF. CDR3 bases: TGTGCCAGCAGCCAGCGACCGGGACAGGGAACCTACGAGCAGTACTTC. The gene calls are TRBV14 and TRBJ2-7; TRBD1 matches at 9 bases. The V gene end was trimmed by 3 bases and the J gene end by 2 bases; junction bases not matched to a gene: 8. The length of the CDR3 is 16 residues. In germline, CDR1 is SGHDN, CDR2 FVKESK.

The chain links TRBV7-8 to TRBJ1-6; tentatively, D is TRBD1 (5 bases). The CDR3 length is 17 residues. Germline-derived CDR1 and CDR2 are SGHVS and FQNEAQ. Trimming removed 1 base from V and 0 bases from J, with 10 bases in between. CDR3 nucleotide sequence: TGTGCCAGCAGCTTAGTTGGGGGGAGCTCCTATAATTCACCCCTCCACTTT. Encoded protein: CASSLVGGSSYNSPLHF.